This T cell receptor beta chain is from a study of radiotherapy plus CTLA-4 blockade in lung cancer. The wider study: Objective responses were recorded in about 18% of patients, with disease control recorded in 25% to 40%.

The germline CDR1 and CDR2 sequences are SGHTA and FQGNSA. This CDR3 has 16 residues. The V segment lost 6 bases and the J segment 0 bases; nucleotides outside the gene matches: 9. In this sample, this clone turned up once. No antigen is known for it. Study-level points and caveats: Reported findings show early blood T cell clone dynamics, with interferon-beta, best predicted response. The study found tumor-derived TCR clones expanded in blood after radiotherapy plus ipilimumab.

Repertoires were generated with immunoSEQ multiplex PCR, while TCRdb's copy carries only in-frame clones and drops some. The table lists about 120,000 clones, 81% of them singletons. Ipilimumab CTLA-4 blockade and focal radiation were given to patients with chemo-refractory metastatic non-small-cell lung cancer. The input for sequencing was peripheral blood, taken from a patient treated with radiotherapy plus ipilimumab. The chain joins TRBV7-2 to TRBJ2-3; 7 bases map to TRBD2. The receptor was isolated from a human donor with non-small cell lung cancer that progressed on radiotherapy plus ipilimumab. Some clones in this sample may be carry-over from other donors' samples. The CDR3 reads CASSFGLDHSTDTQYF. CDR3 bases: TGTGCCAGCAGTTTCGGACTAGACCACAGCACAGATACGCAGTATTTT.